This T cell receptor beta chain was captured by sequencing in a study of early T cells in non-severe SARS-CoV-2 infection. Study summary: Chains stayed unpaired after sequencing of bulk RNA from unsorted whole blood. Findings and caveats of the study: Matching with VDJdb favored anti-spike CD8 responses (missing private and CD4 specificities).

TCRdb reprocessed the 5' RACE reads via MiXCR and lists one record per CDR3 protein. The repertoire holds tens of thousands of distinct CDR3 sequences, with 5.6% as singletons. In its sample, this clonotype was seen many times. Its cognate antigen is unknown. Per germline, CDR1 SNHLY and CDR2 FYNNEI. This CDR3 contains 15 residues. Trimming cost V 4 bases and J 4 bases; bases outside gene matches: 6. Sequencing input: whole blood. The sequence derives from an adult who was a healthcare worker with PCR-confirmed SARS-CoV-2 infection or an uninfected control (not recorded which). The chain carries TRBV2 and TRBJ2-2; TRBD2 matches at 7 bases. The CDR3 reads CASSGEGEGTGELFF. In DNA form, the CDR3 reads TGTGCCAGCAGTGGGGAGGGCGAGGGCACCGGGGAGCTGTTTTTT. Complete variable domain (other parts from reference TRBV2 and TRBJ2-2): EPEVTQTPSHQVTQMGQEVILRCVPISNHLYFYWYRQILGQKVEFLVSFYNNEISEKSEIFDDQFSVERPDGSNFTLKIRSTKLEDSAMYFCASSGEGEGTGELFFGEGSRLTVL.